This entry describes one T cell receptor (beta chain). What antigen it recognizes has not been identified. It has no much larger one-base neighbor in the sample; base qualities were not kept. The meaning of the sample's treatment or condition label: in vitro stimulation with specific CMV peptide epitopes to enrich CMV-specific T cells. This record belongs to a study of T cell repertoires in cytomegalovirus infection (dated by TCRdb to the late 2010s). Context from the whole study: Peptide stimulations targeted recently identified HLA-C-restricted CMV epitopes, whose presentation resists viral immunomodulation, together with well-studied HLA-B-restricted epitopes. Because public TCR beta signatures pointed to carriage of CMV infection together with the matching HLA type, the HLA type of each donor mattered for the analysis.

Overall study outcomes, separate from this receptor: In the ex vivo response, HLA-C-restricted CMV-specific TCR beta clonotypes were dominant, and in two of eight donors the single most frequent clonotype came from this HLA-C-restricted group. Cumulative frequency of public TCR beta family members discriminated carriers of CMV infection plus the relevant HLA type in this cohort and an independent approximately 370-donor cohort.

The listed sequencing device is Illumina HiSeq 1500. TCRdb took the public reads, trimmed them with fastp at Q25, ran MiXCR for clone calling and kept in-frame beta chains. Rows with a matching CDR3 protein are joined into one entry that keeps the most common DNA and genes. Present in this sample are approximately 910,000 distinct CDR3 sequences, around 32% of which were seen just once. Around 15% of the sample lies in the top ten. The origin of this receptor is a human donor in good health (CMV status not recorded). Some clones in this sample may be carry-over from other donors' samples. This material consisted of cultured CD8+ T cells from PBMCs, taken from culture after CMV antigen stimulation.

The CDR3 region reads CASSLHSRGEAFF. The DNA sequence is as follows: TGTGCCAGCAGTCTCCATAGCAGGGGGGAAGCTTTCTTT. This chain joins TRBV6-5 to TRBJ1-1; a stretch of 7 junction bases matches TRBD1. Clipping removes 5 bases from V and 8 bases from J, with 8 as the unmatched junction base count. Including the terminal cysteine and phenylalanine, the CDR3 comprises 13 residues. The DNA shown is the 39-base CDR3, in frame from base 1. CDR1 and CDR2 (MNHEY, SVGAGI) derive from the germline V gene.